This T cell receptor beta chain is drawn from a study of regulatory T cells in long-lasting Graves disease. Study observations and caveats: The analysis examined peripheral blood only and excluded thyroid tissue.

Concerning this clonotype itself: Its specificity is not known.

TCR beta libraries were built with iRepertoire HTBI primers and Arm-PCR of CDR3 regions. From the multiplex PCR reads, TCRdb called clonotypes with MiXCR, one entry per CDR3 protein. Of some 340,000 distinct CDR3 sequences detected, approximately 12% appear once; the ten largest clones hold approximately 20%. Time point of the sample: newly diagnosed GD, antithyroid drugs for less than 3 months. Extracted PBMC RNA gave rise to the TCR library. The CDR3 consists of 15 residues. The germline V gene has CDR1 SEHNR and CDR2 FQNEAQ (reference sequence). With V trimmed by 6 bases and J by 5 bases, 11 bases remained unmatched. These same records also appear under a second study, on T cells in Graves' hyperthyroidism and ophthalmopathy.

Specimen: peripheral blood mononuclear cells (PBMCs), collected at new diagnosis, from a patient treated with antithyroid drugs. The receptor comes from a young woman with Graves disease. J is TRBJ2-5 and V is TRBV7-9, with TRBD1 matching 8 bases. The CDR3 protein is CASRLTGDGFETQYF. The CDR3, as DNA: TGTGCCAGCAGGTTGACAGGGGATGGATTCGAGACCCAGTACTTC.